This T cell receptor beta chain appears in the sequencing data of a study of cytomegalovirus exposure and HLA in healthy donors. Study results and limitations: The study designated fewer than 200 TCR beta chains cytomegalovirus-associated. Presence/absence results assume similar sequencing depth per donor, which may not hold. In a later analysis, TCR beta V- and J-gene trimming showed a link to a missense DCLRE1C variant.

A multiplex PCR was run with 60 Vbeta primers and 13 Jbeta primers. Profiled with immunoSEQ multiplex PCR; TCRdb holds only in-frame clones, not every one. Among around 100,000 clones listed, around three quarters were seen once. This clone was seen more than once but under ten times. Its antigen is not identified. In germline, CDR1 is LNHDA, CDR2 SQIVND (reference sequence). V lost 2 bases and J lost 6; bases outside the gene matches: 6. This CDR3 region has 15 residues. The specimen sequenced was PBMCs. The chain employs TRBV19 and TRBJ1-4; 7 bases align to TRBD1. The sequence was collected from a woman between 40 and 55 years old in good health and CMV-seronegative. The CDR3 nucleotides are TGTGCCAGTAGTATAAAAAGGACAGGACATGAAAAACTGTTTTTT. Translated: CASSIKRTGHEKLFF.